The 20 T cell receptor beta chains given below trace back to one sample, sequenced in a study of CD8+ T cells in alopecia areata. Treatment described: oral pan-JAK inhibitor, 5-10 mg twice daily. Sequencing used cDNA as its template, made by extracting RNA and reverse transcribing it. The data were produced by immunoSEQ multiplex PCR, yet TCRdb's version contains in-frame clones alone and is incomplete. The sample contains 150,000 to 200,000 clones, approximately 61% of which appear only once. Sequenced material: CD4+ T cells sorted from blood, taken at week 24, from a patient treated with tofacitinib. These receptors were taken from a human donor with alopecia areata.

The V call is TRBV30, the J call TRBJ2-7; 7 nucleotides match TRBD2. Per germline, CDR1 GTSNPN and CDR2 SVGIG (reference sequence). The CDR3 extends over 13 amino acids. Trimming cost V 5 bases and J 6 bases; bases outside gene matches: 10. The CDR3, as DNA: TGTGCCTGGGGGGACGGACTAGAGCGCGAGCAGTACTTC. The encoded protein is CAWGDGLEREQYF.

In this sample, this clone turned up a few times. The genes are TRBV19 and TRBJ1-5, with D perhaps matching TRBD1 (6 bases). Germline V gene data show CDR1 as LNHDA and CDR2 as SQIVND (reference sequence). V lost 7 bases, J lost 3 bases, and 13 bases lay in between. This CDR3 spans 14 amino acids. The CDR3 spells CASTNTGSNQPQHF. CDR3 bases: TGTGCCAGTACTAATACAGGGTCCAATCAGCCCCAGCATTTT. The full variable domain, rest sourced from reference TRBV19 and TRBJ1-5, is DGGITQSPKYLFRKEGQNVTLSCEQNLNHDAMYWYRQDPGQGLRLIYYSQIVNDFQKGDIAEGYSVSREKKESFPLTVTSAQKNPTAFYLCASTNTGSNQPQHFGDGTRLSIL.

The table lists this clone with many counts. The rearrangement links TRBV29-1 to TRBJ2-5; a weak D match, TRBD1 (5 bases). Germline V gene lookup returns CDR1 SQVTM and CDR2 ANQGSEA. The CDR3 extends over 14 amino acids. V was shortened by 2 bases and J by 4 bases, with 14 bases between the two germline ends. CDR3 coding DNA: TGCAGCGTTGAAAAGAAGGGGAAGGTAGAGACCCAGTACTTC. As protein: CSVEKKGKVETQYF.

The V and J genes are TRBV23-1 and TRBJ1-2, with a possible D match to TRBD1 (6 bases). TRBV23-1 falls under the ORF class, with uncertain function. The CDR3 has 12 amino acids. V was trimmed by 0 bases and J by 11 bases, leaving 10 bases between them. In DNA, the CDR3 is TGCGCCAGCAGTCAATCAAACAGGGAGTACACCTTC. Its translation: CASSQSNREYTF.

The rearrangement links TRBV19 to TRBJ2-1; D might be TRBD2 (6 bases). CDR3 length: 13 amino acids. CDR1 and CDR2 from the germline V gene are LNHDA and SQIVND (reference sequence). The V end was cut by 10 bases, the J end by 5 bases, with 15 bases between. This chain's CDR3 is CANLRREHNEQFF. In nucleotides, the CDR3 is TGTGCCAATCTCCGGCGGGAACACAATGAGCAGTTCTTC.

The chain combines TRBV7-6 with TRBJ1-1; possibly TRBD1 for D (5 bases). CDR1 and CDR2 (germline): SGHVS, FNYEAQ. Trimming shortened V by 4 bases and J by 1 base, and 7 bases separated the two germline ends. The CDR3 runs 13 residues. The CDR3 is CASSSQGNTEAFF. The CDR3 region has the DNA TGTGCCAGCAGCTCCCAGGGGAACACTGAAGCTTTCTTT.

This clone has just a few counts. The chain uses TRBV30 and TRBJ1-5; 10 bases fit TRBD1. CDR1 is GTSNPN and CDR2 is SVGIG in the germline V gene (reference sequence). This CDR3 has 17 amino acids. With 3 bases clipped from V and 3 bases from J, the junction kept 11 bases outside the gene matches. CDR3 protein: CAWSGRSTGGNNQPQHF. The DNA of the CDR3 is TGTGCCTGGAGCGGTAGGTCGACAGGGGGCAACAATCAGCCCCAGCATTTT.

This chain connects TRBV30 to TRBJ1-4; D not resolved. The V gene's germline CDR1 is GTSNPN and CDR2 SVGIG (reference sequence). The CDR3 covers 14 residues. Trimming removed 0 bases from V and 3 bases from J, with 8 bases in between. The CDR3 protein is CAWSVGNPNEKLFF. The CDR3 DNA reads TGTGCCTGGAGTGTAGGGAACCCTAATGAAAAACTGTTTTTT.

The CDR3: CASSLGVGRTGELFF. In nucleotides, the CDR3 is TGCGCCAGCAGCTTGGGTGTTGGGAGGACCGGGGAGCTGTTTTTT. The chain has TRBV5-1 and TRBJ2-2, with a weak D call TRBD2 (6 bases). V lost 0 bases and J 5 bases, leaving 11 bases between the germline ends. CDR1 is SGHRS and CDR2 is YFSETQ in the germline V gene. This CDR3 spans 15 amino acids.

This chain connects TRBV6-1 to TRBJ2-3; 10 bases align to TRBD2. The CDR3 runs 15 residues. Germline-derived CDR1 and CDR2 are MNHNS and SASEGT. The J segment lost 4 bases and the V segment lost 7 bases, leaving 8 bases of the junction unmatched. The CDR3 loop is CASIMTSGLADTQYF. The CDR3 DNA reads TGTGCCAGCATAATGACTAGCGGGCTGGCAGATACGCAGTATTTT.

The chain uses TRBV6-6 and TRBJ2-7; 10 nucleotides line up with TRBD1. The CDR3 contains 15 residues. With V trimmed by 6 bases and J by 1 base, 6 bases remained unmatched. CDR1 is MNHNY and CDR2 is SVGAGI in the germline V gene (reference sequence). CDR3 in amino acids: CASSWGQGNSYEQYF. CDR3 nucleotides: TGTGCCAGCAGCTGGGGACAGGGGAATTCCTACGAGCAGTACTTC.

The chain combines TRBV4-3 with TRBJ2-1; D is unresolved. This CDR3 has 14 amino acids. The V gene's germline CDR1 is LGHNA and CDR2 YSLEER. V lost 0 bases and J lost 3, with 6 bases in between. The CDR3 DNA follows: TGCGCCAGCAGCCAAGATTTGAGCTACAATGAGCAGTTCTTC. Translating it yields CASSQDLSYNEQFF.

The chain has TRBV2 and TRBJ2-7; D is unresolved. CDR1 SNHLY and CDR2 FYNNEI come from the germline V gene. The CDR3 totals 10 residues. V was clipped by 4 bases and J by 7 bases, with 5 bases between them. This CDR3 reads CASSVGEQYF. In DNA, the CDR3 is TGTGCCAGCAGTGTAGGGGAGCAGTACTTC.

V gene TRBV2 combines with J gene TRBJ2-7, with 11 bases matching TRBD2. Trimming took 7 bases from V and 7 from J; bases not matched to a gene: 12. The CDR3 totals 15 residues. The V gene's germline CDR1 is SNHLY and CDR2 FYNNEI. As DNA, the CDR3 is TGTGCCAGCACGGAATTACTAGCGGGGGCGGGTGAGCAGTACTTC. Amino acids: CASTELLAGAGEQYF.

This clone was detected a few times. The chain joins TRBV10-3 to TRBJ1-5; TRBD1 agrees at 9 bases. The CDR3 consists of 15 residues. Germline V gene lookup returns CDR1 ENHRY and CDR2 SYGVKD. J lost 4 bases, V lost 6 bases, and 7 bases had no gene match. CDR3 nucleotides: TGTGCCATCAGCGAACCGGGACAGGGAAATCAGCCCCAGCATTTT. Protein: CAISEPGQGNQPQHF.

The chain has TRBV27 and TRBJ2-3; D is uncertain. CDR3 length: 13 residues. Trimming took 3 bases from V and 2 from J, leaving 6 bases between them. The germline V gene encodes CDR1 MNHEY and CDR2 SMNVEV (reference sequence). CDR3 protein: CASSLADTDTQYF. The CDR3 coding sequence is TGTGCCAGCAGTTTGGCAGACACAGATACGCAGTATTTT.

This clone was detected only a few times. The chain carries TRBV10-3 and TRBJ2-5; D is perhaps TRBD1 or TRBD2 (5 bases each). Germline V gene lookup returns CDR1 ENHRY and CDR2 SYGVKD. Trimming removed 8 bases at V and 4 bases at J, with 11 bases between. The length of the CDR3 is 12 residues. The CDR3 region is CAIRGGSETQYF. The CDR3 DNA reads TGTGCCATCCGTGGGGGTTCAGAGACCCAGTACTTC.

The chain links TRBV19 to TRBJ2-7; 10 bases map to TRBD1. Germline values: CDR1 LNHDA, CDR2 SQIVND (reference sequence). Losses at the gene ends were 6 bases for V and 5 bases for J; bases not matched to a gene: 4. The CDR3 length is 13 residues. CDR3 nucleotide sequence: TGTGCCAGTAGGGGACAGGGGAGCGACGAGCAGTACTTC. Translation gives CASRGQGSDEQYF.

The CDR3 spells CASSPQGLGTEAFF. In DNA, the CDR3 is TGTGCCAGCTCACCACAGGGGTTGGGCACTGAAGCTTTCTTT. V and J are TRBV18 and TRBJ1-1; D may be TRBD1 (5 bases). V was trimmed by 1 base and J by 4 bases, leaving 10 bases between them. The CDR3 length is 14 residues. From germline, CDR1 is KGHSH and CDR2 LQKENI.

A single count supports this clone. The chain has TRBV29-1 and TRBJ1-1; a possible D gene is TRBD1 (5 bases). The CDR3 runs to 14 residues. V shed 3 bases and J shed 6 bases, with 17 bases lying between them. Germline CDR1 reads SQVTM; CDR2 reads ANQGSEA. CDR3 DNA: TGCAGCGTTGAGGTTCAACAGGATGGGGCTGAAGCTTTCTTT. It specifies CSVEVQQDGAEAFF.